These 11 T cell receptor beta chains were sequenced from one sample in a study of T-cell reconstitution after alpha-beta-depleted transplantation in children. A library of TCRbeta sequences, prepared with unique molecular identifiers, was generated. TCRdb re-called the PCR reads with MiXCR, one entry per CDR3 protein. The sample lists around 250,000 distinct CDR3 sequences, about 25% seen once, with 2.6% in the top ten. Sequencing was performed on PBMCs, taken before TCRalphabeta/CD19-depleted stem cell transplant. Every receptor here comes from a girl between 2 and 10 years old with Fanconi anemia, due to receive a stem cell transplant.

This clonotype was detected many times. The chain is built from TRBV10-3 and TRBJ2-1; no clear D. The germline gives CDR1 ENHRY, CDR2 SYGVKD. The CDR3 loop spans 13 amino acids. V lost 8 bases, J lost 3 bases, and 11 bases lay in between. CDR3 region: CAILSFGYNEQFF. The CDR3 coding sequence is TGTGCCATCCTATCGTTCGGCTACAATGAGCAGTTCTTC.

The rearrangement uses TRBV29-1 and TRBJ2-7; D uncertain. Trimming removed 4 bases from V and 0 bases from J, with 10 bases in between. The germline V gene has CDR1 SQVTM and CDR2 ANQGSEA. The CDR3 length is 13 residues. The CDR3 sequence is CSVVGVISYEQYF. CDR3 DNA sequence: TGCAGCGTTGTTGGCGTGATCTCCTACGAGCAGTACTTC.

The chain combines TRBV7-3 with TRBJ2-6, with unresolved D. Per the germline V gene, CDR1 is SGHTA and CDR2 is FQGTGA. The CDR3 sequence is 13 residues long. V was shortened by 8 bases and J by 1 base, with 6 bases between the two germline ends. CDR3 DNA sequence: TGTGCCAGCGGAACGTCTGGGGCCAACGTCCTGACTTTC. Translation gives CASGTSGANVLTF.

The V call is TRBV29-1, the J call TRBJ1-2; D is undetermined. The V end lost 0 bases, the J end lost 7 bases, and 9 bases lay between the germline ends. Germline V gene sequence: CDR1 SQVTM, CDR2 ANQGSEA. The CDR3 has 12 residues. DNA of the CDR3: TGCAGCGTTGAAGACAGTGGTGGTGGCTACACCTTC. This codes for CSVEDSGGGYTF. The whole variable domain, filled in from reference TRBV29-1 and TRBJ1-2, reads SAVISQKPSRDICQRGTSLTIQCQVDSQVTMMFWYRQQPGQSLTLIATANQGSEATYESGFVIDKFPISRPNLTFSTLTVSNMSPEDSSIYLCSVEDSGGGYTFGSGTRLTVV.

This clonotype occurred a few times. The chain carries TRBV27 and TRBJ2-1, with 12 nucleotides matching TRBD1. The CDR3 spans 17 residues. Germline values: CDR1 MNHEY, CDR2 SMNVEV (reference sequence). The trim removed 0 bases at V and 7 bases at J, leaving 7 bases unmatched. As DNA, the CDR3 is TGTGCCAGCAGTTTATCATCCGGGACAGGGGGCAGGAATGAGCAGTTCTTC. As protein: CASSLSSGTGGRNEQFF.

The sample holds many counts of this clonotype. This chain links TRBV27 with TRBJ1-2; D perhaps matches TRBD1 (6 bases). Per germline, CDR1 MNHEY and CDR2 SMNVEV (reference sequence). The V end was cut by 2 bases, the J end by 7 bases, with 23 bases between. The CDR3 has 17 residues. This CDR3 reads CASSLRGFSDRIRGYTF. The CDR3, as DNA: TGTGCCAGCAGTTTAAGGGGGTTTAGCGACAGGATTCGTGGCTACACCTTC.

A few counts support this clonotype. The chain uses TRBV27 and TRBJ2-5, with D maybe TRBD2 (6 bases). This CDR3 region has 18 residues. V lost 1 base to trimming and J lost 2 bases, with 20 bases between them. In germline, CDR1 is MNHEY, CDR2 SMNVEV (reference sequence). CDR3 residues: CASSLYWWGELTQETQYF. DNA for the CDR3: TGTGCCAGCAGTTTATATTGGTGGGGGGAGCTGACGCAAGAGACCCAGTACTTC.

This clonotype appeared many times. This rearrangement joins TRBV12-3 or TRBV12-4 to TRBJ2-5, with a weak D call TRBD2 (6 bases). The V end was cut by 7 bases, the J end by 5 bases, with 17 bases between. CDR3 length equals 14 residues. The CDR3 DNA sequence: TGTGCCAGCAAACTCTCCGGGACTTTCGAGACCCAGTACTTC. Its translation is CASKLSGTFETQYF.

The V and J genes are TRBV7-2 and TRBJ1-1; TRBD1 is a possible D gene (6 bases). V lost 1 base, J lost 3 bases, and 15 bases lay in between. Germline loops: CDR1 SGHTA, CDR2 FQGNSA. This CDR3 comprises 16 residues. DNA of the CDR3: TGTGCCAGCAGCTTAGGGGGTTGGGGGGCCCACACTGAAGCTTTCTTT. Protein: CASSLGGWGAHTEAFF.

This chain links TRBV30 with TRBJ2-7; D perhaps matches TRBD2 (6 bases). From germline, CDR1 is GTSNPN and CDR2 SVGIG (reference sequence). V was pared by 0 bases and J by 12 bases, with 12 bases between. The CDR3 has 11 residues. The CDR3: CAWSVGGRPYF. As DNA, the CDR3 is TGTGCCTGGAGTGTCGGAGGGAGACCGTACTTC.

The sample holds many counts of this clonotype. The gene calls are TRBV12-3 or TRBV12-4 and TRBJ1-4, with 8 bases identical to TRBD1. The ends lost 8 bases at V and 5 bases at J; junction bases unmatched: 4. CDR3 length: 13 residues. The CDR3 sequence: CASCRDRNEKLFF. The CDR3 bases are TGTGCCAGCTGCCGGGACAGGAATGAAAAACTGTTTTTT.